This T cell receptor (beta chain) was observed in a study of post-analysis software for immune sequencing data. Study information: Included among the disease courses, which were recorded for the cohort, were relapsing-remitting, secondary progressive and progressive-relapsing multiple sclerosis.

Study-wide results and caveats: For normalized Chao1 diversity, multiple sclerosis patients scored significantly lower than controls did. The authors found that F measure strongly co-clustered same-batch samples.

On this clonotype: Antigen specificity is unknown.

Libraries were made from TCR beta cDNA, and they carried unique molecular identifiers. The authors obtained roughly 0.5 million cDNA molecules from roughly 1.1 to 9.2 million T cells. TCRdb used MiXCR to reprocess the PCR reads, holding one entry per CDR3 protein. The sample comprises 740,000 or so distinct CDR3 sequences, under 70% of which are singletons, and roughly 4.4% rests with the top ten. This TCR was sampled from a girl between 10 and 17 years old with multiple sclerosis. Sequencing was carried out using blood.

The CDR3 here is CSVVVGRTDTQYF. As DNA, the CDR3 is TGCAGCGTTGTTGTAGGGAGGACAGATACGCAGTATTTT. This chain uses TRBV29-1 with TRBJ2-3; the D gene is possibly TRBD2 (6 bases). V lost 4 bases and J 3 bases, leaving 11 bases between the germline ends. Germline V CDR1 and CDR2: SQVTM, ANQGSEA. The CDR3 spans 13 residues.